One and the same sample provided the 10 T cell receptor beta chains below, sequenced in a study of blood T cell repertoires in COVID-19. The protocol was immunoSEQ multiplex PCR, while the TCRdb copy is restricted to in-frame clones and leaves out a portion. There are approximately 260,000 clones in the sample; around 82% occur only once, and around 9.1% lies in the top ten. Source material: peripheral blood. The origin of the receptors is a human donor in a cohort sampled during active COVID-19.

The chain couples TRBV14 to TRBJ2-1; D unresolved. Trimming cost V 1 base and J 6 bases, with 10 bases left between them. The CDR3 has 14 amino acids. Germline CDR1 SGHDN, CDR2 FVKESK. CDR3 amino acids: CASSQVQRRNEQFF. The CDR3 DNA follows: TGTGCCAGCAGCCAAGTACAGAGACGCAATGAGCAGTTCTTC.

The chain has TRBV18 and TRBJ2-7; 10 bases fit TRBD2. From germline, CDR1 is KGHSH and CDR2 LQKENI. V lost 2 bases and J lost 2; bases outside the gene matches: 3. The CDR3 is 15 residues long. The CDR3 coding sequence is TGTGCCAGCTCACCATCTAGCGGGAGCCCCTACGAGCAGTACTTC. Translation: CASSPSSGSPYEQYF.

V and J are TRBV27 and TRBJ2-7; 10 bases agree with TRBD2. The CDR3 has 16 amino acids. J gave up 5 bases and V 5 bases, and 12 bases lay outside the gene matches. Per the germline V gene, CDR1 is MNHEY and CDR2 is SMNVEV (reference sequence). In DNA form, the CDR3 reads TGTGCCAGCAGTCCGTTAAAGCGGGGGGGATACCACGAGCAGTACTTC. Residues: CASSPLKRGGYHEQYF.

The rearrangement links TRBV6-5 to TRBJ2-3; TRBD2 is a possible D gene (6 bases). The germline V gene has CDR1 MNHEY and CDR2 SVGAGI. The V gene lost 3 bases and the J gene lost 0 bases, with 10 bases spanning the gap. CDR3 length: 15 residues. For the CDR3, the DNA is TGTGCCAGCAGTTATAGCGGTACTAGCACAGATACGCAGTATTTT. This gives the protein CASSYSGTSTDTQYF.

In its sample, this clone was seen a few times. The genes are TRBV2 and TRBJ2-7; D unclear. CDR3 length: 11 amino acids. Deletions cut 5 bases from V and 2 bases from J, with 4 bases between. Germline loops: CDR1 SNHLY, CDR2 FYNNEI. CDR3 loop: CASSQTYEQYF. The CDR3 DNA follows: TGTGCCAGCAGTCAGACCTACGAGCAGTACTTC.

V usage is TRBV6-2 or TRBV6-3 and J usage is TRBJ2-2; D is uncertain. CDR3 length equals 13 residues. Looked up from germline, CDR1 is MNHEY and CDR2 is SVGEGT. V was cut by 5 bases and J by 3 bases, with 7 bases left in between. Here the CDR3 DNA reads TGTGCCAGCAGTGAGACTGACACCGGGGAGCTGTTTTTT. Amino acid sequence: CASSETDTGELFF.

The J gene is TRBJ2-2, the V gene TRBV14; 11 nucleotides align to TRBD2. CDR1 and CDR2 from the germline V gene are SGHDN and FVKESK. The CDR3 covers 16 residues. V lost 0 bases to trimming and J lost 7 bases; unmatched junction nucleotides: 4. The CDR3 region has the DNA TGTGCCAGCAGCCAAGAGCTAGCGGGAGGAGGCGGGGAGCTGTTTTTT. Translating it yields CASSQELAGGGGELFF. The full variable domain, completed using reference TRBV14 and TRBJ2-2, is EAGVTQFPSHSVIEKGQTVTLRCDPISGHDNLYWYRRVMGKEIKFLLHFVKESKQDESGMPNNRFLAERTGGTYSTLKVQPAELEDSGVYFCASSQELAGGGGELFFGEGSRLTVL.

V is TRBV11-2 and J is TRBJ1-1, with D possibly being TRBD1 (6 bases). The CDR3 spans 15 residues. V was trimmed by 5 bases and J by 8 bases, leaving 21 bases between them. In germline, CDR1 is SGHAT, CDR2 FQNNGV. The CDR3 coding sequence is TGTGCCAGCAGCCAGACCCCAGGGGCTGTCGCGGAAGCTTTCTTT. It translates to CASSQTPGAVAEAFF.

The chain employs TRBV5-5 and TRBJ2-7; possible D gene TRBD2, 7 bases. The CDR3 contains 15 residues. Looked up from germline, CDR1 is SGHKS and CDR2 is YYEKEE (reference sequence). Trimming cost V 0 bases and J 4 bases, with 14 bases left between them. The CDR3 protein is CASSLAAGGLYEQYF. The CDR3 nucleotides are TGTGCCAGCAGCTTGGCAGCCGGGGGGCTGTACGAGCAGTACTTC. Based on the CDR3 plus reference TRBV5-5 and TRBJ2-7, the full variable domain is DAGVTQSPTHLIKTRGQQVTLRCSPISGHKSVSWYQQVLGQGPQFIFQYYEKEERGRGNFPDRFSARQFPNYSSELNVNALLLGDSALYLCASSLAAGGLYEQYFGPGTRLTVT.

This clone has just one count. The chain carries TRBV6-1 and TRBJ1-2; D might be TRBD1 (6 bases). V lost 1 base to trimming and J lost 11 bases, with 17 bases between them. CDR3 size: 14 residues. Germline V CDR1 and CDR2: MNHNS, SASEGT. The CDR3 protein is CASSEEGTGILYTF. The CDR3 nucleotides read TGTGCCAGCAGTGAAGAGGGAACAGGGATCCTATACACCTTC.